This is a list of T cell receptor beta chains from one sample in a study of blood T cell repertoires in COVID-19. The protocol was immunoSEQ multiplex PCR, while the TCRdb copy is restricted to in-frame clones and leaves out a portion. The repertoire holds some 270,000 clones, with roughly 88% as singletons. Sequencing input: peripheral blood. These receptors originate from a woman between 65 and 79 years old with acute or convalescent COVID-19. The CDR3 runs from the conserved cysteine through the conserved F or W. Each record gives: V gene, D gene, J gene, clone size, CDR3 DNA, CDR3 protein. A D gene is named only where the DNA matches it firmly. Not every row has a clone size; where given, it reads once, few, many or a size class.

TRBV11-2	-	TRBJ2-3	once	TGTGCCAGCAGCTTAGAGCAGGGTATGGCAGATACGCAGTATTTT	CASSLEQGMADTQYF
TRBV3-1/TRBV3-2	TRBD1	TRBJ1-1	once	TGTGCCAGCAGCCAAGCCGGGACAGGGGGGTCCACTGAAGCTTTCTTT	CASSQAGTGGSTEAFF
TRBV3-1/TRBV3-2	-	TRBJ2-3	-	TGTGCCAGCGGCTATAGGTCAGGGCCGGATACGCAGTATTTT	CASGYRSGPDTQYF
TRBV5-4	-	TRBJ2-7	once	TGTGCCAGCAGCAGCCAAAGGACCGCGGGGGAGCAGTACTTC	CASSSQRTAGEQYF
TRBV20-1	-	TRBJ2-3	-	TGCGGCCTCGGGGAAACAGATACGCAGTATTTT	CGLGETDTQYF
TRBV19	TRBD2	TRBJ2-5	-	TGTGCCAGTAGTCAATTCACTAGCGGGGTTAAGACCCAGTACTTC	CASSQFTSGVKTQYF
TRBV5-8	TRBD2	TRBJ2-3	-	TGTGCCAGCAGCTCTGGGACTAGCGGGGGACTGAGCTCAGATACGCAGTATTTT	CASSSGTSGGLSSDTQYF
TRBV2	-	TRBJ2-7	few	TGTGCCAGCAGTGCCCAGTTAAATTACGAGCAGTACTTC	CASSAQLNYEQYF
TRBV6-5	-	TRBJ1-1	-	TGTGCCAGCAGGATGGACGGGGGAACTGAAGCTTTCTTT	CASRMDGGTEAFF
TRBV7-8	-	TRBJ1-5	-	TGTGCCAGCAGCTTAGCGAGGGATCGGACAGCAAATCAGCCCCAGCATTTT	CASSLARDRTANQPQHF
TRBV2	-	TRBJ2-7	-	TGTGCCAGCACCACTGGAGTTCGCCTCGAGCAGTACTTC	CASTTGVRLEQYF
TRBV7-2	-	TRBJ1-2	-	TGTGCCAGCACCCGAAACAGATACTATGGCTACACCTTC	CASTRNRYYGYTF
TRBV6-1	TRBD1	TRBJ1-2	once	TGTGCCAGCAGTGCCGAGTACGGACAGGGGCCCTATGGCTACACCTTC	CASSAEYGQGPYGYTF
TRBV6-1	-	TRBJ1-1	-	TGTGCCAGCAGTGGCCCATTCCGGGGTACGGTCCCTGAAGCTTTCTTT	CASSGPFRGTVPEAFF
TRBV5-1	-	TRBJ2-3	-	TGCGCCAGCAGCTTGGTGGGGGGATCCGACACAGATACGCAGTATTTT	CASSLVGGSDTDTQYF
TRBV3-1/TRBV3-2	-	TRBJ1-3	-	TGTGCCAGCAGCCGCGCAACCTCTGGAAACACCATATATTTT	CASSRATSGNTIYF
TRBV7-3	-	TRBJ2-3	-	TGTGCCAGCAGCTTAGGGCAGGGCACAGATACGCAGTATTTT	CASSLGQGTDTQYF
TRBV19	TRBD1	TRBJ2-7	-	TGTGCCAGTAGCGCCGGGACAGAGCCTTACGAGCAGTACTTC	CASSAGTEPYEQYF
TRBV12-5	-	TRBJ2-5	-	TGTGCTAGTGGTTTAATAAGGAGCGAGACCCAGTACTTC	CASGLIRSETQYF
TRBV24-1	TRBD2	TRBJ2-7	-	TGTGCCACCACCCAATCGACTAGCGGGGGGTGCGAGCAGTACTTC	CATTQSTSGGCEQYF
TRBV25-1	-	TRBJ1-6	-	TGTGCCAGCAGTGAATTGGGAGGGGCTTACAATTCACCCCTCCACTTT	CASSELGGAYNSPLHF
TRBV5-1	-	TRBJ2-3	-	TGCGCCAGCAGCTTAATCACCGGGGTGGATACGCAGTATTTT	CASSLITGVDTQYF
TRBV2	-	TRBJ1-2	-	TGTGCCAGCAGTGAACAGGTGACAGGTGGATATGGCTACACCTTC	CASSEQVTGGYGYTF
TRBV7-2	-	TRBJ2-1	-	TGTGCCAGCAGCTTTTCCGGGGGGCTCAATGAGCAGTTCTTC	CASSFSGGLNEQFF
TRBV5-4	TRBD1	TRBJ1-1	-	TGTGCCAGCAGCTTGGGGTCCACAGGGGAGAACACTGAAGCTTTCTTT	CASSLGSTGENTEAFF
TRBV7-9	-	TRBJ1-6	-	TGTGCCAGCAGCTTATCGGAGGCACCCCTCCACTTT	CASSLSEAPLHF
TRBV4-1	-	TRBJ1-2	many	TGCGCCAGCAGCGTACGACAGTTTACCAACTATGGCTACACCTTC	CASSVRQFTNYGYTF
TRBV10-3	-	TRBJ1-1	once	TGTGCCATCAGTGGGAGTACGGGAACTGAAGCTTTCTTT	CAISGSTGTEAFF
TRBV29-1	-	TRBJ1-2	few	TGCAGCGCCGGAGGGGATTCAGCTAACTATGGCTACACCTTC	CSAGGDSANYGYTF
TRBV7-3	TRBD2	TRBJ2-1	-	TGTGCCAGCAGCACTGGACTAGCGGGGGTAGATGAGCAGTTCTTC	CASSTGLAGVDEQFF
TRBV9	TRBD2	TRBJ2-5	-	TGTGCCAGCAGTGGAAGGACTAGCGGGGGGCGGGAGACCCAGTACTTC	CASSGRTSGGRETQYF
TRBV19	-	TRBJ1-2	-	TGTGCCAGTAGGGGGGCAGGGTCGATAGTCTATGGCTACACCTTC	CASRGAGSIVYGYTF
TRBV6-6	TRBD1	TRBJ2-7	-	TGTGCCAGCGTCCGGGACAGCCCCTACGAGCAGTACTTC	CASVRDSPYEQYF
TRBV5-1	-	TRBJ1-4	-	TGCGCCAGCAGCTTAGGCAGGGTGGGCGAAAAACTGTTTTTT	CASSLGRVGEKLFF
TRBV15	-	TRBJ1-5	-	TGTGCCACCAGCAGAGGGGACACAACCCAAGGGCAGCCCCAGCATTTT	CATSRGDTTQGQPQHF
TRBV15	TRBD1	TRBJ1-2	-	TGTGCCACCAGCCGGCCCGGGACAGCGAACTATGGCTACACCTTC	CATSRPGTANYGYTF
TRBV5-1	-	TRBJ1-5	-	TGCGCCAGCAGCTTGTCGGGGATCGGTCAGCCCCAGCATTTT	CASSLSGIGQPQHF
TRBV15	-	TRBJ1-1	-	TGTGCCACCAGCGAGGGGGGGAGGAAGAACACTGAAGCTTTCTTT	CATSEGGRKNTEAFF
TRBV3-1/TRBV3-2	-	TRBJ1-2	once	TGTGCCAGCACCACCGGGACATCCCGGAAGGGCTACACCTTC	CASTTGTSRKGYTF
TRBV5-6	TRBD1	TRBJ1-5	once	TGTGCCAGCAGCCAGACAGGGGGGGGTCAGCCCCAGCATTTT	CASSQTGGGQPQHF
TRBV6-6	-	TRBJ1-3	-	TGTGCCAGCAGTACCGGGTACGGAACAGGAAACACCATATATTTT	CASSTGYGTGNTIYF
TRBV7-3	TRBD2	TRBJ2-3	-	TGTGCCAGCAGCTTAAGCGGGGGGGCCACAGATACGCAGTATTTT	CASSLSGGATDTQYF
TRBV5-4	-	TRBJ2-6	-	TGTGCCAGCAGCACCCAGGGCTCTGGGGCCAACGTCCTGACTTTC	CASSTQGSGANVLTF
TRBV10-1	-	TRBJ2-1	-	TGCGCCAGCAGTGAGACTAGCCCGCCCTGGGGTGGGCAGTTCTTC	CASSETSPPWGGQFF
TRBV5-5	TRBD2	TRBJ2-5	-	TGTGCCAGCAGCGGAAGCGGGGGGGCCCGAGAGACCCAGTACTTC	CASSGSGGARETQYF
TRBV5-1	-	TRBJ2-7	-	TGCGCCAGCAGTGGGACAATCGCCTCCTACGAGCAGTACTTC	CASSGTIASYEQYF
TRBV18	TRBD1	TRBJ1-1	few	TGTGCCAGCTCACCTGACAGGGCGGCTTTCTTT	CASSPDRAAFF
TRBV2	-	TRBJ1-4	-	TGTGCCAGCAGGCACAGGGTAAGAGATGAAAAACTGTTTTTT	CASRHRVRDEKLFF
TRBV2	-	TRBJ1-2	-	TGTGCCAGCCGACCCCCCCGTGGGGGCAGCGGCTACACCTTC	CASRPPRGGSGYTF
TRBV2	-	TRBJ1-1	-	TGTGCCAGCAGTGAGCAGGGTAGAACTGAAGCTTTCTTT	CASSEQGRTEAFF
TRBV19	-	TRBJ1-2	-	TGTGCCAGTAGTATAGTGGGCAGACCCTATGGCTACACCTTC	CASSIVGRPYGYTF
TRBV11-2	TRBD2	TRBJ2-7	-	TGTGCCAGCAGCGCACAAGCGGGGGCCGCCTACGAGCAGTACTTC	CASSAQAGAAYEQYF
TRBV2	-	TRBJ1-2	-	TGTGCCAGCATAGTGAGAGCCTATGGCTACACCTTC	CASIVRAYGYTF
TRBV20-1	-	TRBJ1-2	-	TGCAGTGCCAAAGAGGGCGTTGGCTACACCTTC	CSAKEGVGYTF
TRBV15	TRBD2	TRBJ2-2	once	TGTGCCACCAGCCCGTGGGTTTTAGCGGGGGGGCCCGGGGAGCTGTTTTTT	CATSPWVLAGGPGELFF